Sequencing of this TCR beta chain was carried out in a study of PD-1 blockade in classical Hodgkin lymphoma. Overall study findings and caveats: Reported findings placed baseline TCR diversity lower in newly diagnosed patients (compared with healthy donors). The CD4+ diversity rise by C4D1 was clearest in complete responders. Those achieving complete response showed baseline diversity like newly diagnosed patients.

Produced via immunoSEQ multiplex PCR; TCRdb's table is partial and in-frame only. The sample lists around 96,000 clones, 75% to 90% occurring once. After autologous stem cell transplantation all patients relapsed, and prior brentuximab vedotin exposure differed between cohorts. With regard to this clone: Its antigen is not known.

The sequenced sample was peripheral blood mononuclear cells (PBMCs), obtained at baseline. The receptor comes from a human donor with classical Hodgkin lymphoma.

CDR3 in DNA: TGTGCCAGCAGTTCGGGACAGGGAACAGAGCAGTACTTC. This gives the protein CASSSGQGTEQYF. V usage is TRBV6-5 and J usage is TRBJ2-7; 9 bases map to TRBD1. This CDR3 comprises 13 residues. Germline CDR1 MNHEY, CDR2 SVGAGI. J lost 7 bases, V lost 4 bases, and 5 bases had no gene match.